This T cell receptor (beta chain) is from a study of CD8 T cells in Susac syndrome. A quantity of about 0.5 to 1 ug RNA underwent reverse transcription using random hexamers. MiXCR, applied by TCRdb to the immunoSEQ multiplex PCR reads, yields one record per CDR3 protein. The sample contains 150,000 to 200,000 distinct CDR3 sequences, more than 85% of which appear only once. V dropped 5 bases and J dropped 1; count of bases not matched to a gene: 2. The CDR3 spans 14 residues. Germline V lookup: CDR1 SGHTA, CDR2 FQGNSA. The material sequenced was CD4+ T cells from PBMCs. The chain joins TRBV7-2 to TRBJ2-3, with 8 nucleotides matching TRBD2. The receptor's source is a human donor with Susac syndrome. The CDR3 loop is CASSAGGGTDTQYF. The CDR3 coding sequence is TGTGCCAGCAGCGCGGGAGGCGGCACAGATACGCAGTATTTT.